Below, 25 T cell receptor beta chains from the same sample are listed, as sequenced in a study of cytomegalovirus exposure and HLA in healthy donors. PCR amplification relied on 60 Vbeta primers (plus 13 Jbeta primers). Using immunoSEQ multiplex PCR, the repertoire was profiled, and TCRdb retains in-frame clones only, with some absent. The sample lists some 130,000 clones; 60% to 80% were seen once. The sample taken for sequencing was PBMCs. Receptors were obtained from a man aged 30 to 39 in good health and CMV-seronegative.

This clone was seen once. The rearrangement joins TRBV5-1 to TRBJ1-5; 8 nucleotides agree with TRBD1. Trimming cost V 4 bases and J 0 bases; bases outside gene matches: 6. This CDR3 contains 16 residues. Looked up from germline, CDR1 is SGHRS and CDR2 is YFSETQ. For the CDR3, the DNA is TGCGCCAGCAGCCCGGGGACAGGACTTAGCAATCAGCCCCAGCATTTT. Residues: CASSPGTGLSNQPQHF.

V and J are TRBV11-1 and TRBJ2-5; TRBD2 is a possible D gene (5 bases). V was cut by 3 bases and J by 5 bases, with 25 bases left in between. CDR3 length equals 18 residues. CDR1 SGHAT and CDR2 FQDESV come from the germline V gene (reference sequence). The CDR3 spells CASSLPSGPRIEQETQYF. The CDR3, as DNA: TGTGCCAGCAGCTTGCCCAGCGGCCCTCGAATTGAACAGGAGACCCAGTACTTC.

A note on this clone: The same CDR3 is also encoded by other DNA sequences in this sample. The V gene is TRBV28, the J gene TRBJ2-5; perhaps TRBD1 as D (6 bases). Trimming took 4 bases from V and 2 from J, leaving 8 bases between them. There are 13 residues in the CDR3. Germline V gives CDR1 MDHEN, CDR2 SYDVKM. Written as DNA, the CDR3 is TGTGCCAGCAGTTCGGGACAACAAGAGACCCAGTACTTC. Its translation is CASSSGQQETQYF.

J is TRBJ1-2 and V is TRBV30; no clear D gene. V shed 5 bases and J shed 1 base, with 11 bases lying between them. This CDR3 region has 13 residues. Germline V gene lookup returns CDR1 GTSNPN and CDR2 SVGIG (reference sequence). CDR3 in DNA: TGTGCCTGGGGTCGCGGTTTTAACTATGGCTACACCTTC. This encodes CAWGRGFNYGYTF.

This clone was counted a single time. The chain uses TRBV27 and TRBJ2-7; the match to TRBD1 covers 8 bases. The V and J ends lost 5 bases and 3 bases, in that order; junction bases with no gene match: 6. The CDR3 is made up of 14 amino acids. CDR1 is MNHEY and CDR2 is SMNVEV in the germline V gene (reference sequence). CDR3 amino acids: CASSPTGQVYEQYF. As DNA, the CDR3 is TGTGCCAGCAGTCCAACGGGACAGGTCTACGAGCAGTACTTC.

The chain has TRBV30 and TRBJ2-7; the match to TRBD1 covers 12 bases. The germline V gene has CDR1 GTSNPN and CDR2 SVGIG (reference sequence). The V segment lost 3 bases and the J segment 5 bases; nucleotides outside the gene matches: 5. The CDR3 runs 14 residues. The CDR3 bases are TGTGCCTGGAGACCCGGGACAGGGGGCGACGAGCAGTACTTC. Protein product: CAWRPGTGGDEQYF.

V gene TRBV21-1 combines with J gene TRBJ1-5; the table names TRBD1, a call not compared with the DNA. TRBV21-1 is a documented pseudogene. This CDR3 is 14 amino acids long. The CDR3 DNA follows: TGTGCCAGCACGGGACAGGGTTCCAATCAGCCCCAGCATTTT. Translation: CASTGQGSNQPQHF.

The chain combines TRBV7-2 with TRBJ2-7, with TRBD2 matching 9 bases. CDR1 SGHTA and CDR2 FQGNSA come from the germline V gene. V dropped 8 bases and J dropped 4; count of bases not matched to a gene: 12. CDR3 size: 15 residues. CDR3 in amino acids: CASGIGLASWYEQYF. As DNA, the CDR3 is TGTGCCAGCGGGATTGGACTAGCGAGCTGGTACGAGCAGTACTTC.

The chain couples TRBV7-9 to TRBJ2-5; 13 nucleotides agree with TRBD2. Trimming removed 4 bases from V and 4 bases from J; junction bases left unmatched: 3. Germline values: CDR1 SEHNR, CDR2 FQNEAQ (reference sequence). CDR3 length: 15 residues. The CDR3 DNA reads TGTGCCAGCAGCTCACTAGCGGGAGGGGGAGAGACCCAGTACTTC. It yields the protein CASSSLAGGGETQYF.

The chain carries TRBV18 and TRBJ2-1; TRBD2 might be the D (5 bases). CDR1 is KGHSH and CDR2 is LQKENI in the germline V gene. The length of the CDR3 is 13 residues. The V gene lost 4 bases and the J gene lost 8 bases, with 12 bases spanning the gap. CDR3 in DNA: TGTGCCAGCTCACGAGGCCCCGGGGATGAGCAGTTCTTC. Its translation is CASSRGPGDEQFF.

This clone has just a few counts. The chain links TRBV10-3 to TRBJ1-1, with D perhaps matching TRBD1 (5 bases). CDR1 and CDR2 (germline): ENHRY, SYGVKD. This CDR3 comprises 14 residues. Trimming left V 7 bases short and J 0 bases short, with 12 bases between. The CDR3 protein is CAIKGDRLNTEAFF. DNA of the CDR3: TGTGCCATCAAAGGAGACAGACTGAACACTGAAGCTTTCTTT.

The CDR3 reads CASSPGTSGPLQYF. CDR3 nucleotides: TGTGCCAGCAGTCCGGGGACTAGCGGGCCGCTCCAGTACTTC. The chain combines TRBV28 with TRBJ2-7, with 12 bases lining up with TRBD2. This CDR3 has 14 residues. The V gene end was trimmed by 5 bases and the J gene end by 10 bases; junction bases not matched to a gene: 9. Germline CDR1 MDHEN, CDR2 SYDVKM.

This chain links TRBV28 with TRBJ2-5; TRBD2 matches at 9 bases. The J call may be in error: the DNA end matches TRBJ2-7 better. This CDR3 is 16 amino acids long. Germline CDR1 is MDHEN and CDR2 is SYDVKM. The CDR3 sequence is CASSLGSTSGLYEQYF. For the CDR3, the DNA is TGTGCCAGCAGTCTCGGTTCGACTAGCGGACTATACGAGCAGTACTTC.

This sequence joins TRBV7-8 and TRBJ1-1; TRBD1 matches 8 bases. CDR1 is SGHVS and CDR2 is FQNEAQ in the germline V gene. The CDR3 contains 13 residues. The V segment lost 5 bases and the J segment 4 bases; nucleotides outside the gene matches: 3. The CDR3 DNA reads TGTGCCAGCAGCACCACAGGGGGCACTGAAGCTTTCTTT. Its protein product is CASSTTGGTEAFF.

This rearrangement joins TRBV7-6 to TRBJ2-3; D unclear. The V end lost 4 bases, the J end lost 4 bases, and 9 bases lay between the germline ends. Germline CDR1 is SGHVS and CDR2 is FNYEAQ. The CDR3 loop spans 13 amino acids. The chain's CDR3 is CASSSSVSDTQYF. In DNA form, the CDR3 reads TGTGCCAGCAGCTCCTCTGTCTCAGATACGCAGTATTTT. Full variable domain (outside the CDR3, taken from reference TRBV7-6 and TRBJ2-3): GAGVSQSPRYKVTKRGQDVALRCDPISGHVSLYWYRQALGQGPEFLTYFNYEAQQDKSGLPNDRFSAERPEGSISTLTIQRTEQRDSAMYRCASSSSVSDTQYFGPGTRLTVL.

V gene TRBV19 combines with J gene TRBJ2-7, with D perhaps TRBD1 (5 bases). The length of the CDR3 is 14 residues. Germline-derived CDR1 and CDR2 are LNHDA and SQIVND (reference sequence). Trimming removed 5 bases at V and 2 bases at J, with 13 bases between. The CDR3 sequence is CASSFLGATYEQYF. The CDR3, as DNA: TGTGCCAGTAGTTTTCTAGGGGCTACCTACGAGCAGTACTTC.

In nucleotides, the CDR3 is TGTGCCACCAGCCGCAAGCGGGGCTACTACAATGAGCAGTTCTTC. Protein: CATSRKRGYYNEQFF. The J gene is TRBJ2-1, the V gene TRBV15, with 7 bases matching TRBD2. This CDR3 contains 15 residues. Germline V gene sequence: CDR1 LNHNV, CDR2 YYDKDF (reference sequence). Trimming at V came to 5 bases and at J to 3 bases, leaving 7 bases not matched to a gene.

This clone was seen more than once but under ten times. This chain joins TRBV6-6 and TRBJ2-5; tentatively, D is TRBD1 (5 bases). Germline CDR1 is MNHNY and CDR2 is SVGAGI (reference sequence). The V and J ends lost 4 bases and 10 bases respectively, with 16 bases between them. The CDR3 loop spans 13 amino acids. In nucleotides, the CDR3 is TGTGCCAGCAGTTCAGAGGCACCAGGGATCCAGTACTTC. This gives the protein CASSSEAPGIQYF.

V and J are TRBV28 and TRBJ1-2; 7 bases match TRBD1. Germline loops: CDR1 MDHEN, CDR2 SYDVKM. J was trimmed by 0 bases and V by 6 bases; bases with no gene match: 13. CDR3 length: 17 amino acids. The DNA of the CDR3 is TGTGCCAGCAGCCTAGCGGGGACAGAAATATCTAACTATGGCTACACCTTC. Translating it yields CASSLAGTEISNYGYTF.

The chain joins TRBV7-9 to TRBJ2-3; a weak D match, TRBD1 (5 bases). This CDR3 is 15 amino acids long. Looked up from germline, CDR1 is SEHNR and CDR2 is FQNEAQ (reference sequence). V gave up 6 bases and J gave up 2 bases, with 15 bases separating them. CDR3 bases: TGTGCCAGCAGTAAGGGGCCCAGACTCACAGATACGCAGTATTTT. It specifies CASSKGPRLTDTQYF.

The chain links TRBV5-1 to TRBJ2-1; D may be TRBD1 (6 bases). Per the germline V gene, CDR1 is SGHRS and CDR2 is YFSETQ. V was clipped by 3 bases and J by 5 bases, with 9 bases between them. This CDR3 has 13 residues. DNA of the CDR3: TGCGCCAGCAGCTCCGGGACAAACAATGAGCAGTTCTTC. Protein: CASSSGTNNEQFF.

The sample holds a few counts of this clone. The chain links TRBV19 to TRBJ2-7, with TRBD2 matching over 16 bases. J gave up 6 bases and V 10 bases, and 9 bases lay outside the gene matches. CDR1 is LNHDA, CDR2 SQIVND, per germline (reference sequence). The CDR3 covers 15 residues. The CDR3: CATEGLAGGPSEQYF. The CDR3 region has the DNA TGTGCCACCGAGGGACTAGCGGGAGGGCCGAGCGAGCAGTACTTC.

This clone was recorded once. V gene TRBV19 combines with J gene TRBJ1-2, with unresolved D. CDR1 and CDR2 from the germline V gene are LNHDA and SQIVND (reference sequence). CDR3 size: 16 residues. The V end was cut by 2 bases, the J end by 4 bases, with 17 bases between. CDR3 DNA sequence: TGTGCCAGTAGTATACCCCCAGGCCCGGCTCCCTATGGCTACACCTTC. It translates to CASSIPPGPAPYGYTF.

This chain connects TRBV20-1 to TRBJ2-5, with a weak D call TRBD1 (5 bases). The CDR3 loop spans 11 amino acids. Trimming took off 7 bases at V and 10 bases at J, with 16 bases between the two ends. Germline loops: CDR1 DFQATT, CDR2 SNEGSKA (reference sequence). CDR3 nucleotide sequence: TGCAGTGAGGCGTCAGGCAGGGACCAGTACTTC. The encoded protein is CSEASGRDQYF.

As concerns this clone: Mismatch with germline at one junction end may stem from a read error. V and J are TRBV7-9 and TRBJ1-5; 8 bases align to TRBD1. Germline V gene lookup returns CDR1 SEHNR and CDR2 FQNEAQ (reference sequence). This CDR3 has 14 amino acids. CDR3: CSSSSLTGDQPQHF. The CDR3 DNA is TGTTCCAGCAGCTCCCTGACAGGGGATCAGCCCCAGCATTTT.